This T cell receptor beta chain is drawn from a study of T-cell reconstitution after alpha-beta-depleted transplantation in children. Only a few counts were recorded for this clonotype. The antigen remains unidentified. Unique molecular identifiers were used to barcode this TCRbeta library. MiXCR, run by TCRdb on the PCR reads, gives a single entry per CDR3 protein. The data hold roughly 240,000 distinct CDR3 sequences, with around 7.8% observed a single time. The study, taken as a whole, reports: For some patients, TCRbeta diversity was high at day 60 because of recipient T cells and thymic progenitors that survived. Reported findings indicate that, about two months after transplant, alpha-beta T cells came from several hundred expanded clones, which were derived from non-depleted graft cells. It was newly produced T cells that mostly accounted for T-cell counts and diversity one year after transplant.

The CDR3 sequence is 10 residues long. This TCR was recovered from a male patient aged 10-17 years who had a stem cell transplant for acute lymphoblastic leukemia, so the T cells may come from the graft donor. This specimen was PBMCs, mostly from graft donor cells, taken 180 days after TCRalphabeta/CD19-depleted stem cell transplant. The chain uses TRBV21-1 and TRBJ1-6. TRBV21-1 is given as a pseudogene. CDR3 coding DNA: TGTGCCAGCAGCAGATCACCCCTCCACTTT. Amino acid sequence: CASSRSPLHF.